This T cell receptor beta chain appears in the sequencing data of a study of shared clonotypes between healthy human individuals. Germline loops: CDR1 MGHRA, CDR2 YSYEKL. V dropped 4 bases and J dropped 3 bases, with 15 bases sitting between them. This CDR3 is built from 15 residues. Here immunoSEQ multiplex PCR was the method, and the copy in TCRdb shows in-frame clones only, minus some. Of around 2.3 million clones in the sample, about 94% were seen once. The rearrangement joins TRBV4-1 to TRBJ1-2; possible D gene TRBD1, 6 bases. The receptor was derived from a man younger than 35 in good health. The sequencing sample was made of naive CD4+ T cells sorted from blood. Subset noted: CD45RA+ positively selected. The CDR3, as DNA: TGCGCCAGCAGCCGAGGCGCAGGGGAGGACTATGGCTACACCTTC. Residues: CASSRGAGEDYGYTF.